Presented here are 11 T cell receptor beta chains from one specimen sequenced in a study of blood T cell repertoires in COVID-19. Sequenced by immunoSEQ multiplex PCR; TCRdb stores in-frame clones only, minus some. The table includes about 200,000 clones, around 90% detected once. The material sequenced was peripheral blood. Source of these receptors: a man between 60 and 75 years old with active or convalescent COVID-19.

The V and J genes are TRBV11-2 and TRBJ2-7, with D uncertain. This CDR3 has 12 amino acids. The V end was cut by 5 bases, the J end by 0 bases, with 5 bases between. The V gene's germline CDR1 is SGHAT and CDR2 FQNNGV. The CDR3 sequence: CASSRSSYEQYF. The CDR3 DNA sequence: TGTGCCAGCAGCCGTAGCTCCTACGAGCAGTACTTC.

CDR3 DNA: TGTGCCAGCAGCTTAAAGGGGGCGCGTGGTGGGGCCAACGTCCTGACTTTC. This translates into CASSLKGARGGANVLTF. V gene TRBV5-6 combines with J gene TRBJ2-6; 7 bases line up with TRBD1. The V and J ends lost 2 bases and 3 bases, in that order; junction bases with no gene match: 8. Germline V gives CDR1 SGHDT, CDR2 YYEEEE. This CDR3 has 17 residues.

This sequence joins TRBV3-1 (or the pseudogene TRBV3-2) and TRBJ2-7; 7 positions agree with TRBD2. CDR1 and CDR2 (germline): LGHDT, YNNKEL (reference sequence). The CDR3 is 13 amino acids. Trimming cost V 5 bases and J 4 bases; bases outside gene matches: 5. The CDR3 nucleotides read TGTGCCAGCAGCTCCTCACTAGCGTACGAGCAGTACTTC. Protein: CASSSSLAYEQYF.

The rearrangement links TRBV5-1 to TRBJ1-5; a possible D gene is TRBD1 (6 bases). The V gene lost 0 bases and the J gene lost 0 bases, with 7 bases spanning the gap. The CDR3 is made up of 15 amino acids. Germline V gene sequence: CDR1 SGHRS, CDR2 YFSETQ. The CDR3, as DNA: TGCGCCAGCAGCTTGGGGGACACTAGCAATCAGCCCCAGCATTTT. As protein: CASSLGDTSNQPQHF.

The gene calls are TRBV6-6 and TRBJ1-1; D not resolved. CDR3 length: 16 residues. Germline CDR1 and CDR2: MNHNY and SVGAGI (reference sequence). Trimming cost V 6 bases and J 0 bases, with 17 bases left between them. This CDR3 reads CASSADTEFMNTEAFF. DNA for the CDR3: TGTGCCAGCAGCGCAGACACAGAATTCATGAACACTGAAGCTTTCTTT.

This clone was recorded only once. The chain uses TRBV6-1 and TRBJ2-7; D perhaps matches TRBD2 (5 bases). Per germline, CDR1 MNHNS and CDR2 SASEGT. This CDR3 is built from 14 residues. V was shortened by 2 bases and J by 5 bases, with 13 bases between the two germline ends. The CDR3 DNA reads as TGTGCCAGCAGTGAACGGCGGGTGGCCAACGAGCAGTACTTC. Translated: CASSERRVANEQYF.

The CDR3 DNA follows: TGCGCCAGCAGCCGGGACAGGGGTGACAGGTTGAACACTGAAGCTTTCTTT. It translates to CASSRDRGDRLNTEAFF. J is TRBJ1-1 and V is TRBV10-2; 10 bases align to TRBD1. From germline, CDR1 is WSHSY and CDR2 SAAADI. V lost 6 bases to trimming and J lost 0 bases; unmatched junction nucleotides: 10. The CDR3 totals 17 residues.

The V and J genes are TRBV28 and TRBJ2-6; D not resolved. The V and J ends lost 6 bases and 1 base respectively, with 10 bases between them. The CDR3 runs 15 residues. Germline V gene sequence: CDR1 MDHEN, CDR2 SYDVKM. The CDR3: CASSFQVSGANVLTF. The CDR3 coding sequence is TGTGCCAGCAGCTTCCAGGTTTCTGGGGCCAACGTCCTGACTTTC.

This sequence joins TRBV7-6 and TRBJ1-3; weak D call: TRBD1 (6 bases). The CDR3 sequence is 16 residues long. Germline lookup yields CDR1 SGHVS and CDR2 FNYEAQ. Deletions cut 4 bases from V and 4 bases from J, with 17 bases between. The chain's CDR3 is CASSSSRRGSGNTIYF. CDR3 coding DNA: TGTGCCAGCAGCTCTTCTCGCAGGGGATCAGGAAACACCATATATTTT.

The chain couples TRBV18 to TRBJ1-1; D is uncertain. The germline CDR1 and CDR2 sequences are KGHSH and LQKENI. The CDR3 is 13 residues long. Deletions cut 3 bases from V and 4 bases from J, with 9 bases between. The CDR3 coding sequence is TGTGCCAGCTCACCCTTTCTAGGCACTGAAGCTTTCTTT. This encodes CASSPFLGTEAFF.

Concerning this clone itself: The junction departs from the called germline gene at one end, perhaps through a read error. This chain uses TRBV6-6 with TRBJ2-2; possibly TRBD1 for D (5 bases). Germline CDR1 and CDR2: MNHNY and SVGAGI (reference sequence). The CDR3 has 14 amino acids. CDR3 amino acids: CASKDSANAGELFF. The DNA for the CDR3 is TGTGCCAGCAAAGACAGCGCGAACGCCGGGGAGCTGTTTTTT.